This TCR beta chain emerged from a study of blood T cell repertoires in COVID-19. The wider study: The origin of the acute and convalescent COVID-19 samples was the United States, Italy and Spain.

Per the authors' pipeline: For nucleated cells, counts were estimated from reference gene primer amplification. Sequencing used immunoSEQ multiplex PCR; TCRdb keeps in-frame clones, though not all of them. V, J and clone size reflect that table, while D and trimming were determined from the DNA. Counted here are over 150,000 clones, around 90% occurring once; the ten biggest clones make up under 0.65%. V lost 1 base to trimming and J lost 10 bases; unmatched junction nucleotides: 14. The CDR3 has 16 amino acids. The germline V gene encodes CDR1 SGHRS and CDR2 YFSETQ. The TCR sequence derives from a man in his 60s with COVID-19, enrolled during active disease. The V call is TRBV5-1, the J call TRBJ2-1; TRBD1 agrees at 7 bases. Sample: peripheral blood. The CDR3: CASSLSTGAVTREQFF. The CDR3 DNA reads TGCGCCAGCAGCTTGTCTACAGGGGCGGTAACGCGGGAGCAGTTCTTC.